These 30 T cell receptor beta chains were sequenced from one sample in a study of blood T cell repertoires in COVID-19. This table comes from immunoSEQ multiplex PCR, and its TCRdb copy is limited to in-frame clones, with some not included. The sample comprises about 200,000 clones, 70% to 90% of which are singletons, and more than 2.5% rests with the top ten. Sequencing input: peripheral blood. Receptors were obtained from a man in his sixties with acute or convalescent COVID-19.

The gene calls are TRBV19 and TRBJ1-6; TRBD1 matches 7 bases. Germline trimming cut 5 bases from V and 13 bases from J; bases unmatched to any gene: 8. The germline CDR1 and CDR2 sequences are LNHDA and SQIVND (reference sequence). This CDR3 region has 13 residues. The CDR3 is CASSAQTGEPLHF. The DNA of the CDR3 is TGTGCCAGTAGTGCCCAAACAGGGGAGCCCCTCCACTTT.

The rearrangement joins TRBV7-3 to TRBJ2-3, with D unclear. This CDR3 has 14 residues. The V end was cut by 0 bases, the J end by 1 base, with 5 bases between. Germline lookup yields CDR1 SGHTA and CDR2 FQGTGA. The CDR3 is CASSLTPGTDTQYF. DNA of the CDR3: TGTGCCAGCAGCTTAACTCCCGGCACAGATACGCAGTATTTT.

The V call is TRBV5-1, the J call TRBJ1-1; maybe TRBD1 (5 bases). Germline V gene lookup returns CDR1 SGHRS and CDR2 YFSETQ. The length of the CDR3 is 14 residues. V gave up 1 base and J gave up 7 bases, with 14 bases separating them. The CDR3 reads CASSLRQGAREAFF. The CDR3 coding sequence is TGCGCCAGCAGCTTGAGGCAGGGTGCCCGTGAAGCTTTCTTT.

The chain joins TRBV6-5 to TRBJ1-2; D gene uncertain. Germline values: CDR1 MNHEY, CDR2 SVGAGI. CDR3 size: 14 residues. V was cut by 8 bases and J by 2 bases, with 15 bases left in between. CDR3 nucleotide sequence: TGTGCCAGCGCCGGAGCGTATGGAAACTATGGCTACACCTTC. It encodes CASAGAYGNYGYTF.

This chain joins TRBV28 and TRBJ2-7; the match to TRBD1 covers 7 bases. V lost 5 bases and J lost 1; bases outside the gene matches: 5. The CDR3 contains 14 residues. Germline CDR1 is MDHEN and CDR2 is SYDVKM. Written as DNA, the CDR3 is TGTGCCAGCAGTCACACGACAGGGTCCTACGAGCAGTACTTC. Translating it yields CASSHTTGSYEQYF. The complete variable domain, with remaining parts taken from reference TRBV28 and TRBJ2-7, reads DVKVTQSSRYLVKRTGEKVFLECVQDMDHENMFWYRQDPGLGLRLIYFSYDVKMKEKGDIPEGYSVSREKKERFSLILESASTNQTSMYLCASSHTTGSYEQYFGPGTRLTVT.

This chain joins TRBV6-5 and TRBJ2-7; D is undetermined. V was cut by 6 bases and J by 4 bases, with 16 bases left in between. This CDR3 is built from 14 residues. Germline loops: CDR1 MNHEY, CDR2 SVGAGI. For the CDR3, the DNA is TGTGCCAGCAGATCCCAAGAAGCGAGTTACGAGCAGTACTTC. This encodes CASRSQEASYEQYF.

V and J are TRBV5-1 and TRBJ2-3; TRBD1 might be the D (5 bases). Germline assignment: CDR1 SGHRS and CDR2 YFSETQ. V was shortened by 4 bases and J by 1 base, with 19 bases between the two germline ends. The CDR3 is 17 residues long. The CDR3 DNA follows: TGCGCCAGCAGCCCTCAGACAGTCGCTCTGGGCACAGATACGCAGTATTTT. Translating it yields CASSPQTVALGTDTQYF.

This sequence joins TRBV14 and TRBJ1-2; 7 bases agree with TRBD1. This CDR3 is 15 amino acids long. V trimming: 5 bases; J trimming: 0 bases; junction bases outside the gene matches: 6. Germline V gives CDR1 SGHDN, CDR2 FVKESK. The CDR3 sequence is CASSDDRAANYGYTF. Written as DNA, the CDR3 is TGTGCCAGCAGCGATGACAGGGCAGCTAACTATGGCTACACCTTC.

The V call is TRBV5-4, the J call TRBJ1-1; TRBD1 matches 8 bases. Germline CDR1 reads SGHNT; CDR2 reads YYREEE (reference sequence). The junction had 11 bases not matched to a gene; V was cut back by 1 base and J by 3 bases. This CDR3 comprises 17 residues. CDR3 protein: CASSLRQGPPGHTEAFF. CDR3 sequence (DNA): TGTGCCAGCAGCTTGAGACAGGGGCCCCCTGGGCACACTGAAGCTTTCTTT.

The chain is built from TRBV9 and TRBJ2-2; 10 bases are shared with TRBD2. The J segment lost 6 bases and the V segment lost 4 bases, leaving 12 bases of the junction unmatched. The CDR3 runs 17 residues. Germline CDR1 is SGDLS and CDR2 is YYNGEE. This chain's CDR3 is CASSKGTSVVFAGELFF. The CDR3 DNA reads TGTGCCAGCAGCAAGGGGACTAGCGTAGTTTTCGCCGGGGAGCTGTTTTTT. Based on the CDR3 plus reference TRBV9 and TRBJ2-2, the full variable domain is DSGVTQTPKHLITATGQRVTLRCSPRSGDLSVYWYQQSLDQGLQFLIQYYNGEERAKGNILERFSAQQFPDLHSELNLSSLELGDSALYFCASSKGTSVVFAGELFFGEGSRLTVL.

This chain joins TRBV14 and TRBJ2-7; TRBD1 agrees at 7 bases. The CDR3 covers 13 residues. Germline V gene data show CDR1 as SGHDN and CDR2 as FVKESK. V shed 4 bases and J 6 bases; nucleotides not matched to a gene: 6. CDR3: CASSPYYRGEQYF. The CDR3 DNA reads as TGTGCCAGCAGCCCCTACTACAGGGGCGAGCAGTACTTC. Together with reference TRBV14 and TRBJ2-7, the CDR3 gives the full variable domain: EAGVTQFPSHSVIEKGQTVTLRCDPISGHDNLYWYRRVMGKEIKFLLHFVKESKQDESGMPNNRFLAERTGGTYSTLKVQPAELEDSGVYFCASSPYYRGEQYFGPGTRLTVT.

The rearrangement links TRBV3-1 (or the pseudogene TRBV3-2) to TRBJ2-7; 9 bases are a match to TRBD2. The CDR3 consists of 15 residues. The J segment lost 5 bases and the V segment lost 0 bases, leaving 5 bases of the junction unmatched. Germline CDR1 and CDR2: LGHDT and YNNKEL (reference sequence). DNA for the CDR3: TGTGCCAGCAGCCAAGATCGGCTAGCGGGGAACGAGCAGTACTTC. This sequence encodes CASSQDRLAGNEQYF.

CDR3 amino acids: CARGDGINQPQHF. CDR3 nucleotides: TGTGCTAGAGGGGATGGGATCAATCAGCCCCAGCATTTT. V and J are TRBV12-5 and TRBJ1-5, with D possibly being TRBD1 (5 bases). Germline CDR1 and CDR2: LGHNT and FRNRAP. Trimming left V 9 bases short and J 3 bases short, with 12 bases between. This CDR3 contains 13 residues. The full variable domain, with the rest looked up from reference TRBV12-5 and TRBJ1-5, is DARVTQTPRHKVTEMGQEVTMRCQPILGHNTVFWYRQTMMQGLELLAYFRNRAPLDDSGMPKDRFSAEMPDATLATLKIQPSEPRDSAVYFCARGDGINQPQHFGDGTRLSIL.

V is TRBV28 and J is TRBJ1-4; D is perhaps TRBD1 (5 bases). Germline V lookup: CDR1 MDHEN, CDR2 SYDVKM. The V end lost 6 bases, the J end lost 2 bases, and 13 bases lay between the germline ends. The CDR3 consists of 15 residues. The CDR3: CASRRKAGTNEKLFF. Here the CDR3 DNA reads TGTGCCAGCAGACGGAAAGCAGGGACTAATGAAAAACTGTTTTTT.

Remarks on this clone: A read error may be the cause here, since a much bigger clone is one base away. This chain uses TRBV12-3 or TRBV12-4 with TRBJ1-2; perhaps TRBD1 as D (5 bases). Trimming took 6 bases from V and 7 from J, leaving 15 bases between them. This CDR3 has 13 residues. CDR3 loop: CASSPGGVGGYTF. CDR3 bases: TGTGCCAGCAGCCCCGGGGGGGTTGGTGGCTACACCTTC.

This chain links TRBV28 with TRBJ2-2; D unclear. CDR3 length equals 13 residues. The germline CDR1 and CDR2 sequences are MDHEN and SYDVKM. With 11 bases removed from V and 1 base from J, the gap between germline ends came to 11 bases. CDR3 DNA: TGTGCCGCCCAAAGACAGAACACCGGGGAGCTGTTTTTT. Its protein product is CAAQRQNTGELFF.

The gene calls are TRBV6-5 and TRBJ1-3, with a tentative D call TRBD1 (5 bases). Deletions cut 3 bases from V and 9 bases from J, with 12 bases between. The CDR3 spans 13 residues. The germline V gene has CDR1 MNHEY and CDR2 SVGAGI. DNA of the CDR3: TGTGCCAGCAGTTATGCGGGACTGGGCACCATATATTTT. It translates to CASSYAGLGTIYF.

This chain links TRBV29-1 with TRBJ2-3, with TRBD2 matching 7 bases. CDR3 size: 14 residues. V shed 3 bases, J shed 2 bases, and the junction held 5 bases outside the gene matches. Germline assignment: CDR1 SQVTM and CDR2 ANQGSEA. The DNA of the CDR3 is TGCAGCGTTGACCTAGCGGCCTCCACAGATACGCAGTATTTT. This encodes CSVDLAASTDTQYF.

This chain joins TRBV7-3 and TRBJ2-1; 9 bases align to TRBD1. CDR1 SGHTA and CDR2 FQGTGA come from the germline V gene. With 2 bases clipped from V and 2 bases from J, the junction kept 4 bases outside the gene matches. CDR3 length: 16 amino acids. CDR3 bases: TGTGCCAGCAGCTTAGTGGGACAGGGTACCTACAATGAGCAGTTCTTC. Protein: CASSLVGQGTYNEQFF. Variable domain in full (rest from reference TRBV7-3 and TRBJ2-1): GAGVSQTPSNKVTEKGKYVELRCDPISGHTALYWYRQSLGQGPEFLIYFQGTGAADDSGLPNDRFFAVRPEGSVSTLKIQRTERGDSAVYLCASSLVGQGTYNEQFFGPGTRLTVL.

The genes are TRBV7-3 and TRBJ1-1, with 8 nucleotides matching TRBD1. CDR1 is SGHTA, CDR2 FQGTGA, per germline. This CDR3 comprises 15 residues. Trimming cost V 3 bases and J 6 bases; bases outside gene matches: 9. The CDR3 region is CASSFQGQGISEAFF. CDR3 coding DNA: TGTGCCAGCAGCTTCCAAGGACAGGGTATCTCTGAAGCTTTCTTT.

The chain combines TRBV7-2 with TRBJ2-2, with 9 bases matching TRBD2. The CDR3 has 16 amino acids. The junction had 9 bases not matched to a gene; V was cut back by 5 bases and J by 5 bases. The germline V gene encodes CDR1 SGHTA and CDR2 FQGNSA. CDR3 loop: CASSQGPSGMTGELFF. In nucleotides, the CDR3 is TGTGCCAGCAGCCAAGGTCCTAGCGGGATGACCGGGGAGCTGTTTTTT.

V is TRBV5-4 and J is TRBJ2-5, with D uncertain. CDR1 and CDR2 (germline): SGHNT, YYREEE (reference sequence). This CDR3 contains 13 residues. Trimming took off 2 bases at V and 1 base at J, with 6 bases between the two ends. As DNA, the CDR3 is TGTGCCAGCAGCTTCGGTGGCCAAGAGACCCAGTACTTC. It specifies CASSFGGQETQYF.

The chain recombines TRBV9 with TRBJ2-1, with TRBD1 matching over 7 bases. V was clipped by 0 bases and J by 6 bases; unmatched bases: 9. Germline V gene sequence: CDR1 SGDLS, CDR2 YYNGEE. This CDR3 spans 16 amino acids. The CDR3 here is CASSVASGQIANEQFF. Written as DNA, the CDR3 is TGTGCCAGCAGCGTAGCCTCGGGACAGATCGCCAATGAGCAGTTCTTC.

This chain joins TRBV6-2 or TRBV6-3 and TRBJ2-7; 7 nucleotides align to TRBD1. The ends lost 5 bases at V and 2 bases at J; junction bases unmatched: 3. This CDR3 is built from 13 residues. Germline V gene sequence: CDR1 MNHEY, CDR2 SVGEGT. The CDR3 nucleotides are TGTGCCAGCAGTCGACAGGGTCCCTACGAGCAGTACTTC. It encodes CASSRQGPYEQYF.

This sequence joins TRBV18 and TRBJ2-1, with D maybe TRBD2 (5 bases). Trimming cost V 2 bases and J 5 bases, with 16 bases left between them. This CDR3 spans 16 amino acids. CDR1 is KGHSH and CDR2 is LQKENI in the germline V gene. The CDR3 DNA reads TGTGCCAGCTCACCAGGAGGTTCCCGGGGAAACAATGAGCAGTTCTTC. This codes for CASSPGGSRGNNEQFF.

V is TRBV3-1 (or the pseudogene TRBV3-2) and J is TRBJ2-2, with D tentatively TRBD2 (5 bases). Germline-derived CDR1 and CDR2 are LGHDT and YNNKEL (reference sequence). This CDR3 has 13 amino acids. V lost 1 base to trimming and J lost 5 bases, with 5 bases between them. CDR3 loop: CASSQGRTGELFF. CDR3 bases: TGTGCCAGCAGCCAAGGGAGGACCGGGGAGCTGTTTTTT.

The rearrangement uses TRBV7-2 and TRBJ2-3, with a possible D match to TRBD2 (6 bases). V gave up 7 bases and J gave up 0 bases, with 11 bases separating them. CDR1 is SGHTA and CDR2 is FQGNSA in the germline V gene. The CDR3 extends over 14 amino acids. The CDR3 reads CASTAGRSTDTQYF. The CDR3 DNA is TGTGCCAGCACCGCGGGGCGGAGCACAGATACGCAGTATTTT.

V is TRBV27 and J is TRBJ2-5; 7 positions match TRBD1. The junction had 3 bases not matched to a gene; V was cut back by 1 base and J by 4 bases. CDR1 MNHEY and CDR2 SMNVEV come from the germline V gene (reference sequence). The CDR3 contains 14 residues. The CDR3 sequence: CASSLYRGGETQYF. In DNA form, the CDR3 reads TGTGCCAGCAGTTTATACAGGGGCGGAGAGACCCAGTACTTC.

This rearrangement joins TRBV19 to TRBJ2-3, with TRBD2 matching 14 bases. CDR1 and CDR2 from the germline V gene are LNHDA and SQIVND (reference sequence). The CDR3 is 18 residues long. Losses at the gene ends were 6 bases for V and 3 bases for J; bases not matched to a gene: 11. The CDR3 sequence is CASRTRLAGGKETDTQYF. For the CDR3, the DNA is TGTGCCAGTAGGACTCGACTAGCGGGAGGGAAAGAAACAGATACGCAGTATTTT.

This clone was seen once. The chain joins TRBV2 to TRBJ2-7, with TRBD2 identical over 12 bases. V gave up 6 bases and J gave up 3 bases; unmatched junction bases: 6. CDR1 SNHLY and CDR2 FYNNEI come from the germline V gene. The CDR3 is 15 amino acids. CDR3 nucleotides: TGTGCCAGCAGACGGACTAGCGGGACATTCTACGAGCAGTACTTC. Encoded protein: CASRRTSGTFYEQYF.